Below, 26 T cell receptor beta chains from the same sample are listed, as sequenced in a study of blood T cell repertoires in COVID-19 (dated by TCRdb to 2020 to 2021). Library preparation was by the immunoSEQ multiplex PCR assay. TCRdb holds this immuneACCESS table with in-frame rearrangements only. Some clones are missing; in checked studies, unresolved V genes explain under half, and the rest has no known cause. In this sample the table shows 150,000 to 200,000 clones, roughly 84% of which occur a single time. Jointly, the top ten make up roughly 4.9% of the sample. Sequencing input: PBMCs or T cells enriched from blood (not recorded which). All receptors derive from a man between 65 and 85 years old who had been exposed to COVID-19.

The chain is built from TRBV19 and TRBJ1-1, with no clear D. CDR1 and CDR2 from the germline V gene are LNHDA and SQIVND (reference sequence). Trimming removed 0 bases at V and 2 bases at J, with 7 bases between. The CDR3 is 14 amino acids. The CDR3 protein is CASSIDPSNTEAFF. The CDR3 DNA reads as TGTGCCAGTAGTATAGACCCCTCCAACACTGAAGCTTTCTTT.

The V call is TRBV4-1, the J call TRBJ2-7; 8 nucleotides match TRBD1. CDR3 length equals 15 residues. The ends lost 3 bases at V and 1 base at J; junction bases unmatched: 5. Germline lookup yields CDR1 MGHRA and CDR2 YSYEKL. The CDR3 bases are TGCGCCAGCAGCCAGTCAGGGGGCACGTCCTACGAGCAGTACTTC. It yields the protein CASSQSGGTSYEQYF.

V usage is TRBV14 and J usage is TRBJ2-7, with TRBD1 identical over 9 bases. The CDR3 runs 14 residues. The V gene end was trimmed by 4 bases and the J gene end by 1 base; junction bases not matched to a gene: 2. Germline CDR1 reads SGHDN; CDR2 reads FVKESK. The CDR3 spells CASSPGQGSYEQYF. The CDR3 DNA is TGTGCCAGCAGCCCTGGACAGGGGTCCTACGAGCAGTACTTC.

This clone came up a few times. The chain is built from TRBV6-1 and TRBJ1-2; D gene ambiguous. Trimming pared 3 bases from V and 2 bases from J, leaving 4 bases between. CDR3 length equals 12 residues. Germline values: CDR1 MNHNS, CDR2 SASEGT. The CDR3 loop is CASSDQNYGYTF. DNA for the CDR3: TGTGCCAGCAGTGATCAGAACTATGGCTACACCTTC.

This clone came up once. The chain employs TRBV19 and TRBJ1-1; tentatively, D is TRBD1 (5 bases). Trimming removed 4 bases at V and 5 bases at J, with 11 bases between. The CDR3 length is 13 residues. The germline V gene encodes CDR1 LNHDA and CDR2 SQIVND (reference sequence). CDR3 nucleotide sequence: TGTGCCAGTAGTAAGGGGATACGGACTGAAGCTTTCTTT. Translating gives CASSKGIRTEAFF.

This chain joins TRBV7-2 and TRBJ2-5, with D tentatively TRBD2 (6 bases). The germline gives CDR1 SGHTA, CDR2 FQGNSA. Trimming cost V 3 bases and J 1 base, with 9 bases left between them. CDR3 length: 14 residues. The CDR3 DNA is TGTGCCAGCAGCTTCGGGGGAGCCCAAGAGACCCAGTACTTC. It codes for CASSFGGAQETQYF.

The V call is TRBV9, the J call TRBJ2-2, with D possibly being TRBD2 (5 bases). Germline-derived CDR1 and CDR2 are SGDLS and YYNGEE. V was cut by 1 base and J by 4 bases, with 11 bases left in between. This CDR3 comprises 15 residues. Written as DNA, the CDR3 is TGTGCCAGCAGCGTAAACGGAGGCAGCACCGGGGAGCTGTTTTTT. Amino acids: CASSVNGGSTGELFF.

This clone was recorded once. The chain couples TRBV19 to TRBJ1-5, with a possible D match to TRBD1 (6 bases). Trimming left V 7 bases short and J 0 bases short, with 19 bases between. CDR3 size: 17 residues. CDR1 and CDR2 (germline): LNHDA, SQIVND (reference sequence). CDR3 nucleotide sequence: TGTGCCAGTACCTCGAGGACAGCTGCTTATAGCAATCAGCCCCAGCATTTT. Translated, it gives CASTSRTAAYSNQPQHF.

The CDR3 region is CASSSYSGGTGQGGTDTQYF. Written as DNA, the CDR3 is TGTGCCAGCAGTAGTTATTCGGGAGGAACGGGACAGGGCGGAACAGATACGCAGTATTTT. The chain is built from TRBV28 and TRBJ2-3; 9 nucleotides line up with TRBD1. CDR3 length equals 20 residues. Germline values: CDR1 MDHEN, CDR2 SYDVKM. V was clipped by 5 bases and J by 3 bases; unmatched bases: 21. Variable domain in full (rest from reference TRBV28 and TRBJ2-3): DVKVTQSSRYLVKRTGEKVFLECVQDMDHENMFWYRQDPGLGLRLIYFSYDVKMKEKGDIPEGYSVSREKKERFSLILESASTNQTSMYLCASSSYSGGTGQGGTDTQYFGPGTRLTVL.

The chain has TRBV3-1 (or the pseudogene TRBV3-2) and TRBJ2-7; a possible D gene is TRBD2 (6 bases). The V end was cut by 1 base, the J end by 2 bases, with 9 bases between. The CDR3 runs to 14 residues. CDR1 LGHDT and CDR2 YNNKEL come from the germline V gene (reference sequence). The CDR3 loop reads CASSQVGTPYEQYF. Written as DNA, the CDR3 is TGTGCCAGCAGCCAAGTAGGGACTCCCTACGAGCAGTACTTC.

The CDR3 DNA follows: TGTGCCAGCAGCCGAACATCCGTTATGGGCTACACCTTC. This translates into CASSRTSVMGYTF. This rearrangement joins TRBV7-8 to TRBJ1-2; no clear D. The CDR3 consists of 13 residues. Germline lookup yields CDR1 SGHVS and CDR2 FQNEAQ. V was pared by 5 bases and J by 8 bases, with 15 bases between.

The chain joins TRBV12-3 or TRBV12-4 to TRBJ2-3; D unclear. V lost 1 base and J lost 8, with 7 bases in between. The CDR3 totals 12 residues. The CDR3 DNA follows: TGTGCCAGCAGTTTAGAGAGGCGTACGCAGTATTTT. It yields the protein CASSLERRTQYF.

In this sample, this clone turned up once. The rearrangement uses TRBV4-3 and TRBJ2-1; D is undetermined. V lost 0 bases to trimming and J lost 3 bases, with 9 bases between them. This CDR3 has 15 amino acids. From germline, CDR1 is LGHNA and CDR2 YSLEER. Written as DNA, the CDR3 is TGCGCCAGCAGCCAAGACTTTACGAGCTACAATGAGCAGTTCTTC. Its protein product is CASSQDFTSYNEQFF.

The gene calls are TRBV28 and TRBJ2-5; 9 positions match TRBD1. The CDR3 extends over 15 amino acids. The V segment lost 1 base and the J segment 4 bases; nucleotides outside the gene matches: 4. From germline, CDR1 is MDHEN and CDR2 SYDVKM. CDR3 nucleotides: TGTGCCAGCAGTTTATCGGGACAGGGAGGAGAGACCCAGTACTTC. It encodes CASSLSGQGGETQYF.

The chain uses TRBV5-6 and TRBJ1-1; the D gene is possibly TRBD1 (6 bases). The CDR3 has 16 amino acids. Germline V CDR1 and CDR2: SGHDT, YYEEEE. Trimming took 4 bases from V and 0 from J, leaving 16 bases between them. This CDR3 is CASSLGASQMNTEAFF. The CDR3 nucleotides are TGTGCCAGCAGCCTGGGGGCCTCCCAGATGAACACTGAAGCTTTCTTT.

The chain carries TRBV7-2 and TRBJ2-7; 10 nucleotides match TRBD1. V lost 5 bases to trimming and J lost 4 bases; unmatched junction nucleotides: 8. Germline CDR1 SGHTA, CDR2 FQGNSA. The length of the CDR3 is 15 residues. Written as DNA, the CDR3 is TGTGCCAGCAGCGGCGGGACAGGGGCTCCATACGAGCAGTACTTC. Translation: CASSGGTGAPYEQYF.

This chain uses TRBV9 with TRBJ1-6; D remains ambiguous. The length of the CDR3 is 13 residues. Looked up from germline, CDR1 is SGDLS and CDR2 is YYNGEE. The V end lost 0 bases, the J end lost 8 bases, and 6 bases lay between the germline ends. The CDR3 nucleotides read TGTGCCAGCAGCGTAGGTGACTATTCACCCCTCCACTTT. Translated, it gives CASSVGDYSPLHF.

This rearrangement joins TRBV2 to TRBJ1-2; TRBD1 matches 8 bases. Germline V gene sequence: CDR1 SNHLY, CDR2 FYNNEI. V was clipped by 6 bases and J by 4 bases; unmatched bases: 16. This CDR3 has 17 amino acids. Here the CDR3 DNA reads TGTGCCAGCAGCCCCGCCCGGGGGCAGGGGGCCATCTATGGCTACACCTTC. The encoded protein is CASSPARGQGAIYGYTF.

The gene calls are TRBV19 and TRBJ2-7, with D possibly TRBD2 on 5 matching bases. With 6 bases removed from V and 1 base from J, the gap between germline ends came to 13 bases. The germline gives CDR1 LNHDA, CDR2 SQIVND (reference sequence). The CDR3 contains 14 residues. The CDR3 here is CASSYLPGSYEQYF. CDR3 sequence (DNA): TGTGCCAGTAGCTATTTACCGGGATCCTACGAGCAGTACTTC.

This clone showed up just once. The rearrangement links TRBV5-4 to TRBJ2-7, with 7 nucleotides matching TRBD2. This CDR3 has 15 residues. The V and J ends lost 4 bases and 5 bases, in that order; junction bases with no gene match: 12. Germline V gene sequence: CDR1 SGHNT, CDR2 YYREEE (reference sequence). The CDR3 spells CASSTLLAGVDEQYF. The CDR3 nucleotides read TGTGCCAGCAGCACCCTTCTCGCGGGAGTAGACGAGCAGTACTTC.

The CDR3, as DNA: TGTGCCAGCCGTGCGGGGATACCAAATGAAAAACTGTTTTTT. Translating gives CASRAGIPNEKLFF. The chain is built from TRBV11-2 and TRBJ1-4; D gene uncertain. V lost 8 bases and J lost 5, with 15 bases in between. The CDR3 runs to 14 residues. Germline V CDR1 and CDR2: SGHAT, FQNNGV.

Only a few counts were recorded for this clone. This chain joins TRBV7-8 and TRBJ2-5; TRBD1 is a possible D gene (6 bases). The CDR3 covers 15 residues. Germline CDR1 and CDR2: SGHVS and FQNEAQ. Deletions cut 0 bases from V and 7 bases from J, with 15 bases between. The CDR3 spells CASSLATQGLGTQYF. CDR3 sequence (DNA): TGTGCCAGCAGCTTAGCTACCCAGGGGTTAGGGACCCAGTACTTC.

The rearrangement uses TRBV4-1 and TRBJ2-1; 8 bases are a match to TRBD2. The CDR3 runs 17 residues. V shed 1 base and J 0 bases; nucleotides not matched to a gene: 5. CDR1 and CDR2 from the germline V gene are MGHRA and YSYEKL. This chain's CDR3 is CASSQGIAGSSYNEQFF. The CDR3 DNA is TGCGCCAGCAGCCAAGGAATAGCGGGGAGCTCCTACAATGAGCAGTTCTTC.

The J gene is TRBJ2-4, the V gene TRBV4-3; D possibly corresponds to TRBD2 (6 bases). The CDR3 loop spans 15 amino acids. Germline V CDR1 and CDR2: LGHNA, YSLEER. The V end lost 0 bases, the J end lost 2 bases, and 8 bases lay between the germline ends. CDR3 sequence (DNA): TGCGCCAGCAGCCAAGACGGGGGAACCAAAAACATTCAGTACTTC. Protein: CASSQDGGTKNIQYF.

This clone has just a few counts. This chain links TRBV7-3 with TRBJ1-1; D unclear. The V and J ends lost 0 bases and 4 bases respectively, with 12 bases between them. The germline gives CDR1 SGHTA, CDR2 FQGTGA. CDR3 size: 15 residues. CDR3 sequence: CASSLTGNRGTEAFF. DNA of the CDR3: TGTGCCAGCAGCTTAACGGGTAATAGAGGCACTGAAGCTTTCTTT.

The chain has TRBV19 and TRBJ2-5, with 9 bases lining up with TRBD1. Trimming removed 10 bases from V and 4 bases from J; junction bases left unmatched: 7. CDR1 is LNHDA, CDR2 SQIVND, per germline (reference sequence). This CDR3 comprises 13 residues. Written as DNA, the CDR3 is TGTGCCACGGGACAGGGCACTCGAGAGACCCAGTACTTC. This translates into CATGQGTRETQYF.